The TCR beta chain described here comes from a study of patients and donors after allogeneic stem cell transplantation. This clonotype has more than one count but fewer than ten. Each CDR3 protein is one row after TCRdb ran MiXCR on the RT-PCR reads. The sample shows roughly 960,000 distinct CDR3 sequences, 18% of them seen only once. Trimming took 3 bases from V and 2 from J, leaving 12 bases between them. This CDR3 has 15 residues. Germline CDR1 and CDR2: MNHEY and SVGAGI. This TCR was sampled from a human donor who was either an allogeneic HSCT recipient or a stem cell or donor lymphocyte infusion donor (not recorded which). It is not recorded whose cells these are; they may come from a transplant donor. Sequencing was done on a sample of blood, either unsorted or a sorted T cell fraction (not recorded which). The chain recombines TRBV6-5 with TRBJ2-3, with D maybe TRBD2 (5 bases). CDR3 protein: CASSYSWEPTDTQYF. The DNA of the CDR3 is TGTGCCAGCAGTTATTCGTGGGAGCCCACAGATACGCAGTATTTT.